The clone carrying this TCR beta chain was seen a few times. Its antigen is undetermined. These data are taken from a study of blood T cells in healthy people across ages. Study-level findings and limits: For the donors, CMV status was unknown and possibly confounded expanded clonotype changes. Diversity was estimated from one million T cells, and these estimates were considered underestimates.

It was around 9 milliliters of peripheral blood that were drawn from each donor. Together with a sample-barcoded 5' primer, a J-beta primer mix was included in a second PCR lasting roughly 6 to 12 cycles. A 12-random-nucleotide template-switch adaptor tagged each cDNA molecule. TCRdb processed the 5' RACE reads anew with MiXCR; each CDR3 protein has one entry. This sample has hundreds of thousands of distinct CDR3 sequences, with 49% found just once. Germline loops: CDR1 SGHAT, CDR2 FQNNGV. The CDR3 is 17 amino acids. V was cut by 1 base and J by 0 bases, with 10 bases left in between. This TCR came from an older woman in good health. This sequence joins TRBV11-2 and TRBJ2-6; D remains unclear. The sequenced sample was blood. The CDR3 protein is CASSLVGWDSGANVLTF. CDR3 DNA: TGTGCCAGCAGCTTAGTCGGTTGGGACTCTGGGGCCAACGTCCTGACTTTC.